These 21 T cell receptor beta chains came from one sample sequenced in a study of blood T cells in healthy people across ages. Primed by a sample-barcoded 5' primer and a J-beta primer mix, a second PCR proceeded for about 7 to 11 cycles. TCRdb re-analysed the 5' RACE reads in MiXCR, keeping a single row per CDR3 protein. The sample contains about 730,000 distinct CDR3 sequences, around 46% of which appear only once. Sample: blood. Receptor source: a woman aged 60-70 years in good health.

Note on this clonotype: Germline is not matched at one junction end, which may reflect a read error. The J gene is TRBJ2-2, the V gene TRBV3-1; maybe TRBD1 (5 bases). Germline V gene sequence: CDR1 LGHDT, CDR2 YNNKEL (reference sequence). This CDR3 comprises 15 residues. The chain's CDR3 is CAISQGGQGTEELFF. As DNA, the CDR3 is TGTGCCATCAGCCAAGGCGGCCAGGGCACAGAGGAGCTGTTTTTT.

In this sample, this clonotype turned up a few times. This sequence joins TRBV7-9 and TRBJ1-1; perhaps TRBD1 as D (5 bases). Germline V gives CDR1 SEHNR, CDR2 FQNEAQ (reference sequence). Between the trimmed V and J ends, which lost 5 bases and 1 base, there was a span of 26 bases. The CDR3 spans 19 residues. The CDR3 coding sequence is TGTGCCAGCAGCCAATCGGGGAGGGACCCATTCGGTTGGAACACTGAAGCTTTCTTT. Protein: CASSQSGRDPFGWNTEAFF.

The chain couples TRBV30 to TRBJ2-7; a possible D gene is TRBD2 (5 bases). CDR1 is GTSNPN and CDR2 is SVGIG in the germline V gene (reference sequence). CDR3 size: 14 residues. The V gene lost 3 bases and the J gene lost 5 bases, with 17 bases spanning the gap. CDR3 nucleotides: TGTGCCTGGAGAACTAGTTGGGTCCAGCACGAGCAGTACTTC. It is translated as CAWRTSWVQHEQYF.

This chain links TRBV20-1 with TRBJ2-5; possible D gene TRBD2, 5 bases. Germline values: CDR1 DFQATT, CDR2 SNEGSKA (reference sequence). Trimming took 3 bases from V and 11 from J, leaving 25 bases between them. The CDR3 is 15 amino acids. CDR3 DNA: TGCAGTGCTAGTTCCGGACCCCCGGGGTTTCATGAGCAGTACTTC. Translated, it gives CSASSGPPGFHEQYF.

This clonotype was seen only a few times. A much bigger clone sits one base away, suggesting this may be a read error. The rearrangement joins TRBV14 to TRBJ2-1, with 10 bases identical to TRBD2. The CDR3 sequence is 15 residues long. Looked up from germline, CDR1 is SGHDN and CDR2 is FVKESK. V lost 3 bases and J lost 2; bases outside the gene matches: 1. The CDR3 spells CASSHTSGAYNEQFF. The CDR3 nucleotides read TGTGCCAGCAGCCATACTAGCGGGGCCTACAATGAGCAGTTCTTC.

About this clonotype itself: An end of the junction does not agree with germline; a read error may underlie this. V and J are TRBV3-1 and TRBJ2-4; 7 bases are shared with TRBD2. The CDR3 loop spans 12 amino acids. Germline V lookup: CDR1 LGHDT, CDR2 YNNKEL (reference sequence). The CDR3 is CAGREGGREQYF. The DNA of the CDR3 is TGTGCCGGCAGAGAGGGAGGGCGAGAGCAGTACTTC.

The chain couples TRBV5-1 to TRBJ2-2, with a weak D call TRBD1 (5 bases). The length of the CDR3 is 15 residues. Trimming left V 4 bases short and J 0 bases short, with 10 bases between. Per the germline V gene, CDR1 is SGHRS and CDR2 is YFSETQ. The CDR3 bases are TGCGCCAGCAGCCAGACAGCGTCGAACACCGGGGAGCTGTTTTTT. Amino acids: CASSQTASNTGELFF.

Note on this clonotype: Given a much more abundant clone one base away, this may be a read error. The rearrangement links TRBV15 to TRBJ1-4; unclear D gene. CDR1 LNHNV and CDR2 YYDKDF come from the germline V gene (reference sequence). The CDR3 loop spans 17 amino acids. V shed 6 bases and J shed 0 bases, with 17 bases lying between them. The CDR3 spells CATRDNWAGTTNEKLFF. The CDR3 bases are TGTGCCACCAGAGATAACTGGGCCGGGACAACTAATGAAAAACTGTTTTTT. Filled out from reference TRBV15 and TRBJ1-4, the complete variable domain reads DAMVIQNPRYQVTQFGKPVTLSCSQTLNHNVMYWYQQKSSQAPKLLFHYYDKDFNNEADTPDNFQSRRPNTSFCFLDIRSPGLGDTAMYLCATRDNWAGTTNEKLFFGSGTQLSVL.

The chain uses TRBV12-5 and TRBJ2-1; D unclear. This CDR3 has 11 residues. CDR1 is LGHNT, CDR2 FRNRAP, per germline. Trimming removed 5 bases from V and 13 bases from J, with 12 bases in between. This CDR3 is CASGPKETQFF. In DNA, the CDR3 is TGTGCTAGTGGTCCAAAAGAGACCCAGTTCTTC.

This clonotype was picked up a small number of times. The chain links TRBV7-2 to TRBJ2-7, with 10 bases identical to TRBD1. V was clipped by 5 bases and J by 3 bases; unmatched bases: 4. Germline V gene sequence: CDR1 SGHTA, CDR2 FQGNSA. CDR3 size: 14 residues. The CDR3 loop is CASSKGQGRYEQYF. The CDR3 region has the DNA TGTGCCAGCAGCAAGGGACAGGGGCGCTACGAGCAGTACTTC.

This rearrangement joins TRBV2 to TRBJ1-5; D may be TRBD1 (5 bases). The germline V gene encodes CDR1 SNHLY and CDR2 FYNNEI. This CDR3 has 13 amino acids. Trimming left V 8 bases short and J 6 bases short, with 14 bases between. In nucleotides, the CDR3 is TGTGCCAGCGCCAGGGAACTTAGTCAGCCCCAGCATTTT. It yields the protein CASARELSQPQHF.

This chain links TRBV12-3 or TRBV12-4 with TRBJ1-1; tentative D call: TRBD1 (6 bases). V was shortened by 3 bases and J by 1 base, with 12 bases between the two germline ends. This CDR3 has 15 residues. CDR3 sequence reads: CASSFHQQGNTEAFF. The CDR3 nucleotides are TGTGCCAGCAGTTTCCACCAACAGGGGAACACTGAAGCTTTCTTT.

The chain carries TRBV30 and TRBJ2-5, with 9 bases aligning to TRBD2. The length of the CDR3 is 16 residues. Germline assignment: CDR1 GTSNPN and CDR2 SVGIG (reference sequence). J gave up 1 base and V 3 bases, and 9 bases lay outside the gene matches. The CDR3 DNA is TGTGCCTGGAGGGAAGGCCTAGCGGGGCTCCAAGAGACCCAGTACTTC. Encoded protein: CAWREGLAGLQETQYF. The variable domain in full, with the rest retrieved from reference TRBV30 and TRBJ2-5, is SQTIHQWPATLVQPVGSPLSLECTVEGTSNPNLYWYRQAAGRGLQLLFYSVGIGQISSEVPQNLSASRPQDRQFILSSKKLLLSDSGFYLCAWREGLAGLQETQYFGPGTRLLVL.

About this clonotype: A read error may explain this, as a much larger clone is one base away. The chain is built from TRBV6-5 and TRBJ1-1, with D hard to call. Germline CDR1 reads MNHEY; CDR2 reads SVGAGI. Between the trimmed V and J ends, which lost 6 bases and 0 bases, there was a span of 8 bases. The CDR3 is 13 amino acids. CDR3 in amino acids: CASSAFMNTEAFF. The CDR3 DNA follows: TGTGCCAGCAGCGCGTTTATGAACACTGAAGCTTTCTTT.

The chain combines TRBV4-1 with TRBJ1-1, with D maybe TRBD1 (6 bases). The length of the CDR3 is 14 residues. The ends were cut back, 2 bases at V and 4 bases at J, with 11 bases in the middle. Germline V gene sequence: CDR1 MGHRA, CDR2 YSYEKL. This CDR3 reads CASSQYGGPTEAFF. The CDR3 DNA sequence: TGCGCCAGCAGCCAATACGGGGGGCCCACTGAAGCTTTCTTT.

This clonotype was recorded a few times. This chain uses TRBV4-1 with TRBJ2-1, with 8 bases lining up with TRBD2. This CDR3 has 16 residues. Trimming took 0 bases from V and 7 from J; bases not matched to a gene: 8. Germline-derived CDR1 and CDR2 are MGHRA and YSYEKL. The CDR3 reads CASSQDTGGARNEQFF. In DNA, the CDR3 is TGCGCCAGCAGCCAAGATACCGGGGGGGCCAGAAATGAGCAGTTCTTC.

As regards this clonotype: This may arise from a read error, as a much more abundant clone is one base away. The chain uses TRBV7-2 and TRBJ2-1; 7 positions agree with TRBD1. This CDR3 has 15 residues. With 0 bases clipped from V and 3 bases from J, the junction kept 2 bases outside the gene matches. CDR1 and CDR2 (germline): SGHTA, FQGNSA. DNA for the CDR3: TGTACCAGCAGCTTAGCGGGGACAGACTACAATGAGCAGTTCTTC. It is translated as CTSSLAGTDYNEQFF.

CDR3 sequence reads: CSVEDPGTSGYGYTF. In nucleotides, the CDR3 is TGCAGCGTTGAAGATCCCGGGACTTCGGGCTATGGCTACACCTTC. This chain links TRBV29-1 with TRBJ1-2; the D gene is possibly TRBD1 (5 bases). Per the germline V gene, CDR1 is SQVTM and CDR2 is ANQGSEA. There are 15 residues in the CDR3. V was clipped by 0 bases and J by 4 bases, with 15 bases between them.

This chain links TRBV2 with TRBJ2-7, with D tentatively TRBD2 (5 bases). The CDR3 extends over 13 amino acids. V was shortened by 2 bases and J by 4 bases, with 9 bases between the two germline ends. Germline V gives CDR1 SNHLY, CDR2 FYNNEI. The CDR3 coding sequence is TGTGCCAGCAGTGAAATGGACTCTTACGAGCAGTACTTC. It yields the protein CASSEMDSYEQYF.

This chain joins TRBV7-8 and TRBJ2-2; 15 bases fit TRBD2. The CDR3 covers 18 residues. J gave up 4 bases and V 5 bases, and 8 bases lay outside the gene matches. Germline V gene data show CDR1 as SGHVS and CDR2 as FQNEAQ. The DNA of the CDR3 is TGTGCCAGCAGCCCCCAGGGACTAGCGGGGGGAATCACCGGGGAGCTGTTTTTT. Translated, it gives CASSPQGLAGGITGELFF.

The genes are TRBV25-1 and TRBJ1-4; 7 bases match TRBD1. After removal of 6 bases from V and 3 bases from J, the junction contained 7 bases not matched to a gene. Germline CDR1 and CDR2: MGHDK and SYGVNS. The CDR3 runs 15 residues. The DNA for the CDR3 is TGTGCCAGCAGGATATCCGGGACAGCTAATGAAAAACTGTTTTTT. It yields the protein CASRISGTANEKLFF.